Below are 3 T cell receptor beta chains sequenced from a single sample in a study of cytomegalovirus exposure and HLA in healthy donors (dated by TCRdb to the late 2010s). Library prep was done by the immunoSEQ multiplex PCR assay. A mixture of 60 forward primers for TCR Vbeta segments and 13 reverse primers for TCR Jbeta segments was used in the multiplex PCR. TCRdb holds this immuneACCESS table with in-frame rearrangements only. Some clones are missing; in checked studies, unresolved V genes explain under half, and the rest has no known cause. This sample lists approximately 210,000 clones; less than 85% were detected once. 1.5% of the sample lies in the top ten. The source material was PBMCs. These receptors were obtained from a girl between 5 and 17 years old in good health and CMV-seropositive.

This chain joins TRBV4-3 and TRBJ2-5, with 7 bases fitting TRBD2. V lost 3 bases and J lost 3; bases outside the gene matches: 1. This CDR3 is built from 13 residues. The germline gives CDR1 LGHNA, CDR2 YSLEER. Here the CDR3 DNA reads TGCGCCAGCAGCCAGGGAGGGGAAGAGACCCAGTACTTC. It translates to CASSQGGEETQYF.

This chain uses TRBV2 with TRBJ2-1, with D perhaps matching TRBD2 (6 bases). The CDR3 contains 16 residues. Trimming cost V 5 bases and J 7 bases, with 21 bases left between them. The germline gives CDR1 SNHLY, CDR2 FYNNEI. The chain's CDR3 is CASSLRGGQAGNEQFF. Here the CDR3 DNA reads TGTGCCAGCAGTCTAAGGGGCGGGCAGGCGGGGAATGAGCAGTTCTTC.

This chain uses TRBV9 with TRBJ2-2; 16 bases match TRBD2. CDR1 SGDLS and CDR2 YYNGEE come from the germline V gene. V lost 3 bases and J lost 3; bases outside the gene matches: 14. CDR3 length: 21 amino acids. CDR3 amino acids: CASSAQPGTSGGDGYTGELFF. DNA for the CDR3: TGTGCCAGCAGCGCACAACCCGGGACTAGCGGGGGGGACGGATACACCGGGGAGCTGTTTTTT.